These 9 T cell receptor beta chains came from one sample sequenced in a study of shared clonotypes between healthy human individuals. Method: immunoSEQ multiplex PCR; TCRdb's copy keeps in-frame clones and lacks some. The data contain about 2.3 million clones, approximately 90% of them seen just once; the ten biggest clones take up 0.37%. Sequenced sample: naive CD4+ T cells from PBMCs. Subset specified: CD45RA+ positively selected. Receptors originate from a man between 18 and 35 years old in good health. Some clones in this sample may be carry-over from other donors' samples.

The CDR3 region has the DNA TGCGCCAGCAGCCAAGAATCCGTCGGGGAGCTGTTTTTT. Amino acid sequence: CASSQESVGELFF. V and J are TRBV4-3 and TRBJ2-2; D remains ambiguous. The CDR3 spans 13 residues. The V gene lost 0 bases and the J gene lost 7 bases, with 6 bases spanning the gap. The germline gives CDR1 LGHNA, CDR2 YSLEER.

The V gene is TRBV15, the J gene TRBJ1-5; perhaps TRBD1 as D (5 bases). Germline CDR1 reads LNHNV; CDR2 reads YYDKDF (reference sequence). The CDR3 sequence is 16 residues long. V dropped 0 bases and J dropped 6 bases, with 15 bases sitting between them. The CDR3 reads CATSRDRAGGGQPQHF. The DNA for the CDR3 is TGTGCCACCAGCAGAGATCGAGCGGGGGGAGGTCAGCCCCAGCATTTT.

The chain is built from TRBV9 and TRBJ2-5; D perhaps matches TRBD1 (6 bases). Germline V lookup: CDR1 SGDLS, CDR2 YYNGEE. CDR3 size: 13 residues. Trimming shortened V by 4 bases and J by 5 bases, and 12 bases separated the two germline ends. The CDR3 DNA reads as TGTGCCAGCAGCATAGGGACAAGGGAGACCCAGTACTTC. Translation: CASSIGTRETQYF.

The chain combines TRBV5-1 with TRBJ2-1; D is perhaps TRBD2 (6 bases). The CDR3 sequence is 14 residues long. The germline gives CDR1 SGHRS, CDR2 YFSETQ. Between the trimmed V and J ends, which lost 3 bases and 8 bases, there was a span of 15 bases. The CDR3: CASSSRSVADEQFF. In DNA form, the CDR3 reads TGCGCCAGCAGCTCCCGATCCGTAGCGGATGAGCAGTTCTTC.

The rearrangement uses TRBV28 and TRBJ1-5, with D maybe TRBD1 (6 bases). Germline assignment: CDR1 MDHEN and CDR2 SYDVKM. This CDR3 region has 13 residues. Trimming removed 5 bases at V and 3 bases at J, with 8 bases between. The CDR3 protein is CASSDRHNQPQHF. The CDR3 bases are TGTGCCAGCAGTGACAGGCACAATCAGCCCCAGCATTTT.

V usage is TRBV19 and J usage is TRBJ1-4; 9 bases map to TRBD1. CDR3 size: 15 residues. CDR1 is LNHDA and CDR2 is SQIVND in the germline V gene (reference sequence). Trimming at V came to 6 bases and at J to 10 bases, leaving 12 bases not matched to a gene. CDR3 coding DNA: TGTGCCAGTAGCATACAGGGGGCGGTTGGTGTAAAACTGTTTTTT. Translated, it gives CASSIQGAVGVKLFF.

The genes are TRBV2 and TRBJ2-3; tentatively, D is TRBD2 (5 bases). Germline V CDR1 and CDR2: SNHLY, FYNNEI. Trimming shortened V by 11 bases and J by 0 bases, and 18 bases separated the two germline ends. The CDR3 contains 15 residues. Here the CDR3 reads CAGRSAGSSTDTQYF. DNA for the CDR3: TGTGCCGGACGGTCGGCGGGTTCTAGCACAGATACGCAGTATTTT.

This clone has only one observation. The sample carries other DNA sequences with the same CDR3. CDR3 amino acids: CASSPAEKLFF. The DNA of the CDR3 is TGTGCCAGCTCACCGGCCGAAAAACTGTTTTTT. This sequence joins TRBV18 and TRBJ1-4; D not certain. Germline CDR1 reads KGHSH; CDR2 reads LQKENI. Between the trimmed V and J ends, which lost 3 bases and 8 bases, there was a span of 4 bases. CDR3 length equals 11 residues. Together with reference TRBV18 and TRBJ1-4, the CDR3 gives the full variable domain: NAGVMQNPRHLVRRRGQEARLRCSPMKGHSHVYWYRQLPEEGLKFMVYLQKENIIDESGMPKERFSAEFPKEGPSILRIQQVVRGDSAAYFCASSPAEKLFFGSGTQLSVL.

The chain is built from TRBV19 and TRBJ1-5, with 8 bases that match TRBD1. CDR3 length equals 15 residues. Germline trimming cut 5 bases from V and 3 bases from J; bases unmatched to any gene: 6. Germline V gene data show CDR1 as LNHDA and CDR2 as SQIVND (reference sequence). DNA of the CDR3: TGTGCCAGTAGTGTGGACAGGGTTTACAATCAGCCCCAGCATTTT. This sequence encodes CASSVDRVYNQPQHF.